These 17 T cell receptor beta chains were all obtained from the same sample, sequenced in a study of T cells in Graves' hyperthyroidism and ophthalmopathy. Amplification of TCR beta CDR3 regions used RNA as the template. A set of HTBI primers served as the primers for a first-round RT-PCR of the TCR CDR3. TCRdb analysed the multiplex PCR reads with MiXCR anew, one entry per CDR3 protein. Altogether fewer than 350,000 distinct CDR3 sequences are present, roughly an eighth being singletons, with the ten largest covering approximately 7.9%. Sequencing input: blood. The receptor set was obtained from a woman aged 40-49 years with Graves' hyperthyroidism.

J is TRBJ2-1 and V is TRBV6-9; 14 positions agree with TRBD2. Looked up from germline, CDR1 is MNHGY and CDR2 is SVAAGI. The ends lost 4 bases at V and 6 bases at J; junction bases unmatched: 5. This CDR3 is built from 16 residues. CDR3 loop: CASSSTSGRAPNEQFF. The CDR3 DNA sequence: TGTGCCAGCAGTTCGACTAGCGGGAGGGCCCCCAATGAGCAGTTCTTC.

Regarding this clonotype: A much larger clonotype is one base distant, so this may be a read error. The rearrangement joins TRBV18 to TRBJ2-1; D is perhaps TRBD1 (6 bases). The CDR3 loop spans 12 amino acids. The V end was cut by 4 bases, the J end by 13 bases, with 14 bases between. The germline V gene encodes CDR1 KGHSH and CDR2 LQKENI. The CDR3 loop is CASSLQGLEQFF. The CDR3 DNA reads as TGTGCCAGCTCACTACAGGGTTTGGAACAGTTCTTC.

The chain combines TRBV2 with TRBJ1-1; 8 bases are a match to TRBD1. Germline CDR1 is SNHLY and CDR2 is FYNNEI. The junction had 6 bases not matched to a gene; V was cut back by 6 bases and J by 6 bases. The CDR3 totals 13 residues. CDR3 amino acids: CASRRTGSAEAFF. The DNA of the CDR3 is TGTGCCAGCAGGCGGACAGGGTCGGCTGAAGCTTTCTTT. Full variable domain (remainder filled in from reference TRBV2 and TRBJ1-1): EPEVTQTPSHQVTQMGQEVILRCVPISNHLYFYWYRQILGQKVEFLVSFYNNEISEKSEIFDDQFSVERPDGSNFTLKIRSTKLEDSAMYFCASRRTGSAEAFFGQGTRLTVV.

The genes are TRBV4-1 and TRBJ2-4, with TRBD2 as a possible D gene (5 bases). The CDR3 length is 16 residues. Germline CDR1 is MGHRA and CDR2 is YSYEKL. V was pared by 0 bases and J by 0 bases, with 9 bases between. CDR3 sequence reads: CASSQDNGLAKNIQYF. In nucleotides, the CDR3 is TGCGCCAGCAGCCAAGATAACGGACTAGCCAAAAACATTCAGTACTTC.

In this sample, this clonotype turned up many times. The rearrangement joins TRBV27 to TRBJ2-7; D remains unclear. The CDR3 is 16 amino acids. Deletions cut 4 bases from V and 0 bases from J, with 16 bases between. The germline gives CDR1 MNHEY, CDR2 SMNVEV (reference sequence). CDR3 sequence (DNA): TGTGCCAGCAGTTCGTTAAGGACGGTGAGCTCCTACGAGCAGTACTTC. The encoded protein is CASSSLRTVSSYEQYF.

This clonotype has more than one count but fewer than ten. The V gene is TRBV4-1, the J gene TRBJ1-5, with D maybe TRBD1 (6 bases). Germline V gives CDR1 MGHRA, CDR2 YSYEKL. The CDR3 covers 17 residues. Trimming removed 0 bases at V and 5 bases at J, with 17 bases between. The CDR3 region has the DNA TGCGCCAGCAGCCAAGATCGCGGGGGGGGCGCATATCAGCCCCAGCATTTT. Residues: CASSQDRGGGAYQPQHF.

This clonotype was seen at least ten times. The rearrangement uses TRBV3-1 and TRBJ2-7, with D tentatively TRBD2 (5 bases). This CDR3 comprises 12 residues. Trimming removed 1 base at V and 6 bases at J, with 7 bases between. CDR1 is LGHDT, CDR2 YNNKEL, per germline (reference sequence). CDR3 DNA sequence: TGTGCCAGCAGCCAAGTTGGAGGCGAGCAGTACTTC. This codes for CASSQVGGEQYF.

This clonotype has just a few counts. With a much larger clone just one base away, this may be a read error. The chain carries TRBV2 and TRBJ2-7; no clear D gene. V lost 6 bases and J 3 bases, leaving 12 bases between the germline ends. CDR1 and CDR2 (germline): SNHLY, FYNNEI. There are 13 residues in the CDR3. CDR3 DNA: TGTGCCAGCAGAGTGGGAACTCTCTACGAGCAGTACTTC. This translates into CASRVGTLYEQYF.

Regarding this clonotype: Given a much more abundant clone one base away, this may be a read error. This chain connects TRBV11-2 to TRBJ2-1; TRBD2 matches 11 bases. The germline V gene has CDR1 SGHAT and CDR2 FQNNGV. The CDR3 is made up of 16 amino acids. Written as DNA, the CDR3 is TGTGCCAACAGCCCTTACCCCTGGACTAGCGGGAATGAGCAGTTCTTC. Amino acid sequence: CANSPYPWTSGNEQFF.

As DNA, the CDR3 is TGTGCCAGCAGTTCCTCCGGGACAGGGAGGACTGAAGCTTTCTTT. It encodes CASSSSGTGRTEAFF. The chain recombines TRBV28 with TRBJ1-1; the match to TRBD1 covers 9 bases. This CDR3 region has 15 residues. Per the germline V gene, CDR1 is MDHEN and CDR2 is SYDVKM. V lost 4 bases to trimming and J lost 5 bases; unmatched junction nucleotides: 8.

This clonotype showed up many times. This chain connects TRBV29-1 to TRBJ2-3; 8 bases align to TRBD1. After removal of 1 base from V and 0 bases from J, the junction contained 6 bases not matched to a gene. Germline lookup yields CDR1 SQVTM and CDR2 ANQGSEA. The CDR3 is 16 residues long. CDR3 sequence (DNA): TGCAGCGTTGAAGGAAGACAGGGGCTGAGCACAGATACGCAGTATTTT. Encoded protein: CSVEGRQGLSTDTQYF.

This clonotype was counted many times. This chain links TRBV7-8 with TRBJ1-3, with 8 bases identical to TRBD1. V was pared by 5 bases and J by 0 bases, with 6 bases of the junction left unmatched. This CDR3 contains 16 residues. Per the germline V gene, CDR1 is SGHVS and CDR2 is FQNEAQ. CDR3 bases: TGTGCCAGCAGCCCCCGACAGGGGACCTCTGGAAACACCATATATTTT. This sequence encodes CASSPRQGTSGNTIYF. The full variable domain, with the rest looked up from reference TRBV7-8 and TRBJ1-3, is GAGVSQSPRYKVAKRGQDVALRCDPISGHVSLFWYQQALGQGPEFLTYFQNEAQLDKSGLPSDRFFAERPEGSVSTLKIQRTQQEDSAVYLCASSPRQGTSGNTIYFGEGSWLTVV.

This clonotype was recorded many times. The chain couples TRBV2 to TRBJ2-7, with D maybe TRBD1 (6 bases). The CDR3 loop spans 16 amino acids. V lost 6 bases and J lost 2, with 20 bases in between. CDR1 is SNHLY, CDR2 FYNNEI, per germline. The CDR3 DNA is TGTGCCAGCAGGGGGGCTCCGAGGTCCTCACCCTACGAGCAGTACTTC. Protein: CASRGAPRSSPYEQYF.

The V gene is TRBV10-1, the J gene TRBJ2-1, with a weak D call TRBD1 (6 bases). The CDR3 is 13 amino acids. Germline V CDR1 and CDR2: WNHNN, SYGVQD (reference sequence). The V gene lost 4 bases and the J gene lost 9 bases, with 13 bases spanning the gap. As DNA, the CDR3 is TGCGCCAGCAGTGCCAACAGGGTAGGTGAGCAGTTCTTC. Amino acid sequence: CASSANRVGEQFF.

This clonotype was seen a few times. This sequence joins TRBV3-1 and TRBJ2-7; 10 bases line up with TRBD2. CDR3 length: 17 amino acids. CDR1 LGHDT and CDR2 YNNKEL come from the germline V gene (reference sequence). The junction had 11 bases not matched to a gene; V was cut back by 0 bases and J by 6 bases. CDR3 coding DNA: TGTGCCAGCAGCCAAGATCCGCTAGCGGGAGAAGGAGGCGAGCAGTACTTC. Its translation is CASSQDPLAGEGGEQYF.

This clonotype showed up many times. The chain employs TRBV30 and TRBJ2-7, with D perhaps matching TRBD1 (5 bases). V was shortened by 2 bases and J by 4 bases, with 12 bases between the two germline ends. This CDR3 has 13 amino acids. CDR1 and CDR2 (germline): GTSNPN, SVGIG (reference sequence). CDR3 coding DNA: TGTGCCTGGAGTAAGGGGTACGCGTACGAGCAGTACTTC. This gives the protein CAWSKGYAYEQYF.

V usage is TRBV18 and J usage is TRBJ2-1, with 16 bases fitting TRBD2. There are 17 residues in the CDR3. The junction had 5 bases not matched to a gene; V was cut back by 3 bases and J by 6 bases. Germline CDR1 and CDR2: KGHSH and LQKENI. The CDR3 sequence: CASSPLGLAGGLNEQFF. The CDR3 DNA sequence: TGTGCCAGCTCACCGCTGGGACTAGCGGGAGGGCTCAATGAGCAGTTCTTC.